This T cell receptor beta chain was recorded in a study of sequential checkpoint blockade in melanoma. Germline CDR1 and CDR2: SGDLS and YYNGEE. The CDR3 runs to 15 residues. The J segment lost 5 bases and the V segment lost 3 bases, leaving 8 bases of the junction unmatched. The protocol was immunoSEQ multiplex PCR, while the TCRdb copy is restricted to in-frame clones and leaves out a portion. This sample yields around 26,000 clones, of which 77% are seen a single time; around 23% belongs to the top ten. Treatment indicated: randomized to nivolumab then ipilimumab (arm A) or the reverse (arm B). None of the patients previously received DNA-damaging chemotherapy.

The sequences come from CD8+ T cells sorted from blood (inferred from file names), collected from a patient given nivolumab and ipilimumab in sequence. V is TRBV9 and J is TRBJ2-5; 9 positions match TRBD1. This TCR came from a human donor with melanoma. The CDR3 DNA reads as TGTGCCAGCAGCGCCCAGACAGGGGGGTACGAGACCCAGTACTTC. This encodes CASSAQTGGYETQYF. The full variable domain, in which reference TRBV9 and TRBJ2-5 provide the parts outside the CDR3, is DSGVTQTPKHLITATGQRVTLRCSPRSGDLSVYWYQQSLDQGLQFLIQYYNGEERAKGNILERFSAQQFPDLHSELNLSSLELGDSALYFCASSAQTGGYETQYFGPGTRLLVL.